Shown below are 27 T cell receptor beta chains from a single sample sequenced in a study of cytomegalovirus exposure and HLA in healthy donors. TCRdb's copy holds only in-frame clones and misses some; the assay was immunoSEQ multiplex PCR. The sample has 150,000 to 250,000 clones, 80% to 85% seen once. The sequencing sample was made of PBMCs. The receptors were sampled from a woman aged 30 to 39 in good health and CMV-seronegative.

The chain joins TRBV30 to TRBJ1-2; D is undetermined. The V end was cut by 4 bases, the J end by 5 bases, with 11 bases between. Germline-derived CDR1 and CDR2 are GTSNPN and SVGIG (reference sequence). The CDR3 totals 12 residues. CDR3 DNA: TGTGCCTGGACTACAGAGACATATGGCTACACCTTC. Residues: CAWTTETYGYTF.

The gene calls are TRBV2 and TRBJ1-5; 7 bases line up with TRBD1. The CDR3 is made up of 15 amino acids. With 6 bases clipped from V and 1 base from J, the junction kept 6 bases outside the gene matches. Looked up from germline, CDR1 is SNHLY and CDR2 is FYNNEI. The CDR3 protein is CASRTDRASNQPQHF. In DNA form, the CDR3 reads TGTGCCAGCAGAACTGACAGGGCAAGCAATCAGCCCCAGCATTTT.

This clone was recorded a few times. The chain uses TRBV5-4 and TRBJ2-1; D is uncertain. Germline V gene sequence: CDR1 SGHNT, CDR2 YYREEE (reference sequence). V gave up 4 bases and J gave up 0 bases, with 11 bases separating them. The CDR3 loop spans 15 amino acids. The CDR3 nucleotides are TGTGCCAGCAGCACCGACATCCTCTCCTACAATGAGCAGTTCTTC. Its protein product is CASSTDILSYNEQFF.

The chain uses TRBV18 and TRBJ1-2; 7 bases align to TRBD1. With 4 bases clipped from V and 8 bases from J, the junction kept 7 bases outside the gene matches. This CDR3 has 13 residues. Germline lookup yields CDR1 KGHSH and CDR2 LQKENI. CDR3 nucleotides: TGTGCCAGCTCACTTGAGGGGGCGAGCGGCTACACCTTC. Translated, it gives CASSLEGASGYTF.

The chain uses TRBV15 and TRBJ2-1, with 11 bases matching TRBD2. The J segment lost 0 bases and the V segment lost 9 bases, leaving 4 bases of the junction unmatched. This CDR3 region has 15 residues. The germline V gene encodes CDR1 LNHNV and CDR2 YYDKDF (reference sequence). The CDR3 here is CATSLAGGSYNEQFF. The CDR3 coding sequence is TGTGCCACGAGTCTAGCGGGAGGCTCCTACAATGAGCAGTTCTTC.

This sequence joins TRBV5-6 and TRBJ1-2; D is uncertain. This CDR3 comprises 13 residues. CDR1 is SGHDT and CDR2 is YYEEEE in the germline V gene. The V end was cut by 4 bases, the J end by 8 bases, with 15 bases between. Here the CDR3 DNA reads TGTGCCAGCAGCCCGCCCGGGAACCGAGGCTACACCTTC. Protein sequence: CASSPPGNRGYTF.

This clone has just a few counts. The chain links TRBV15 to TRBJ1-2; tentatively, D is TRBD1 (6 bases). The ends were cut back, 5 bases at V and 10 bases at J, with 11 bases in the middle. The germline V gene has CDR1 LNHNV and CDR2 YYDKDF (reference sequence). This CDR3 region has 11 residues. In DNA form, the CDR3 reads TGTGCCACCAGCGTAAACAGGGACTACACCTTC. It yields the protein CATSVNRDYTF.

The rearrangement uses TRBV9 and TRBJ2-1; 8 positions agree with TRBD2. The CDR3 is 15 amino acids. J gave up 5 bases and V 4 bases, and 8 bases lay outside the gene matches. Germline CDR1 is SGDLS and CDR2 is YYNGEE. The CDR3 bases are TGTGCCAGCAGCCCTCGGGGGGGGGTCAACAATGAGCAGTTCTTC. Encoded protein: CASSPRGGVNNEQFF.

This clone has a single count. The V call is TRBV19, the J call TRBJ1-5; weak D call: TRBD1 (6 bases). The germline gives CDR1 LNHDA, CDR2 SQIVND (reference sequence). With 5 bases removed from V and 6 bases from J, the gap between germline ends came to 11 bases. This CDR3 contains 13 residues. CDR3 amino acids: CASSLAGVQPQHF. The CDR3 DNA reads TGTGCCAGTAGTCTGGCAGGGGTTCAGCCCCAGCATTTT. The full variable domain, its missing parts supplied by reference TRBV19 and TRBJ1-5, is DGGITQSPKYLFRKEGQNVTLSCEQNLNHDAMYWYRQDPGQGLRLIYYSQIVNDFQKGDIAEGYSVSREKKESFPLTVTSAQKNPTAFYLCASSLAGVQPQHFGDGTRLSIL.

This clone was picked up a small number of times. This chain connects TRBV11-1 to TRBJ1-1, with TRBD1 as a possible D gene (6 bases). V lost 3 bases, J lost 10 bases, and 12 bases lay in between. CDR3 length: 12 residues. Germline assignment: CDR1 SGHAT and CDR2 FQDESV (reference sequence). The DNA of the CDR3 is TGTGCCAGCAGCTTCGGGACAACCCGAGCTTTCTTT. Encoded protein: CASSFGTTRAFF. Based on the CDR3 plus reference TRBV11-1 and TRBJ1-1, the full variable domain is EAEVAQSPRYKITEKSQAVAFWCDPISGHATLYWYRQILGQGPELLVQFQDESVVDDSQLPKDRFSAERLKGVDSTLKIQPAELGDSAMYLCASSFGTTRAFFGQGTRLTVV.

This chain uses TRBV5-6 with TRBJ2-2, with TRBD1 as a possible D gene (5 bases). The CDR3 sequence is 16 residues long. V dropped 1 base and J dropped 5 bases, with 15 bases sitting between them. Germline lookup yields CDR1 SGHDT and CDR2 YYEEEE. The CDR3 loop reads CASSLRLQAQTGELFF. The CDR3 region has the DNA TGTGCCAGCAGCTTGCGTTTACAGGCCCAGACCGGGGAGCTGTTTTTT.

At least ten counts were recorded for this clone. The chain is built from TRBV5-4 and TRBJ1-2; tentatively, D is TRBD1 (5 bases). Germline CDR1 is SGHNT and CDR2 is YYREEE (reference sequence). V was pared by 2 bases and J by 7 bases, with 12 bases between. This CDR3 has 13 residues. The CDR3 spells CASSFKGMGGYTF. The CDR3 region has the DNA TGTGCCAGCAGCTTCAAGGGGATGGGTGGCTACACCTTC.

This clone has just one count. The chain combines TRBV29-1 with TRBJ2-7; possibly TRBD1 for D (5 bases). Trimming removed 6 bases from V and 0 bases from J, with 12 bases in between. Germline CDR1 SQVTM, CDR2 ANQGSEA. The CDR3 consists of 13 residues. The CDR3 bases are TGCAGCGTAGAGCCGGACAACTCCTACGAGCAGTACTTC. It translates to CSVEPDNSYEQYF.

The genes are TRBV7-2 and TRBJ1-4, with a weak D call TRBD1 (6 bases). The V and J ends lost 1 base and 6 bases respectively, with 12 bases between them. The germline V gene has CDR1 SGHTA and CDR2 FQGNSA. The CDR3 has 15 amino acids. In DNA, the CDR3 is TGTGCCAGCAGCTTAGTGTCAGGGGCTCATGAAAAACTGTTTTTT. Protein: CASSLVSGAHEKLFF.

V is TRBV29-1 and J is TRBJ2-5; unclear D gene. Germline values: CDR1 SQVTM, CDR2 ANQGSEA. The CDR3 covers 10 residues. The ends were cut back, 6 bases at V and 5 bases at J, with 7 bases in the middle. CDR3: CSVVRETQYF. The CDR3 region has the DNA TGCAGCGTCGTCCGGGAGACCCAGTACTTC.

To note about this clone: The junction and the germline gene differ at one end; a read error may be behind it. This chain joins TRBV5-1 and TRBJ2-3; 9 positions agree with TRBD2. CDR1 SGHRS and CDR2 YFSETQ come from the germline V gene. This CDR3 has 17 residues. The DNA for the CDR3 is TGCGCCAGCAGCCTGCAACAGCGGGGGGCCAACACATATACGCAGTATTTT. Protein: CASSLQQRGANTYTQYF. Complete variable domain (other parts from reference TRBV5-1 and TRBJ2-3): KAGVTQTPRYLIKTRGQQVTLSCSPISGHRSVSWYQQTPGQGLQFLFEYFSETQRNKGNFPGRFSGRQFSNSRSEMNVSTLELGDSALYLCASSLQQRGANTYTQYFGPGTRLTVL.

V gene TRBV30 combines with J gene TRBJ2-5, with TRBD2 matching 12 bases. The V gene end was trimmed by 3 bases and the J gene end by 4 bases; junction bases not matched to a gene: 6. The V gene's germline CDR1 is GTSNPN and CDR2 SVGIG (reference sequence). This CDR3 region has 15 residues. DNA of the CDR3: TGTGCCTGGAGGCTAGCGGGGGGGCGACCAGAGACCCAGTACTTC. Translated, it gives CAWRLAGGRPETQYF.

The chain carries TRBV2 and TRBJ1-5; TRBD1 agrees at 12 bases. V trimming: 6 bases; J trimming: 6 bases; junction bases outside the gene matches: 6. This CDR3 comprises 15 residues. From germline, CDR1 is SNHLY and CDR2 FYNNEI. The CDR3 DNA reads as TGTGCCAGCAGGGGGACAGGGGGCCGTGCTCAGCCCCAGCATTTT. Amino acids: CASRGTGGRAQPQHF.

This chain joins TRBV19 and TRBJ1-5; D is perhaps TRBD1 (5 bases). The CDR3 is 13 residues long. Germline CDR1 and CDR2: LNHDA and SQIVND (reference sequence). V shed 1 base and J shed 7 bases, with 8 bases lying between them. The CDR3 loop is CASSIAGHQPQHF. In nucleotides, the CDR3 is TGTGCCAGTAGTATAGCAGGGCACCAGCCCCAGCATTTT.

The rearrangement uses TRBV19 and TRBJ1-5; tentatively, D is TRBD1 (6 bases). Germline-derived CDR1 and CDR2 are LNHDA and SQIVND (reference sequence). The CDR3 is made up of 15 amino acids. The V gene lost 5 bases and the J gene lost 4 bases, with 15 bases spanning the gap. CDR3 coding DNA: TGTGCCAGTAGTCACCCCGGGACACAGAATCAGCCCCAGCATTTT. Residues: CASSHPGTQNQPQHF.

The chain employs TRBV7-2 and TRBJ1-2; 10 nucleotides agree with TRBD1. CDR3 length: 16 amino acids. Germline V gene sequence: CDR1 SGHTA, CDR2 FQGNSA. V shed 4 bases and J 6 bases; nucleotides not matched to a gene: 11. The CDR3 region has the DNA TGTGCCAGCAGCTGGCTGAGACAGGGGGCTGGAGATGGCTACACCTTC. Its translation: CASSWLRQGAGDGYTF.

The chain couples TRBV9 to TRBJ2-7; D not certain. The CDR3 is 13 residues long. Per the germline V gene, CDR1 is SGDLS and CDR2 is YYNGEE. V was cut by 4 bases and J by 5 bases, with 13 bases left in between. This CDR3 is CASSLQAVDEQYF. CDR3 DNA sequence: TGTGCCAGCAGCCTCCAGGCAGTAGACGAGCAGTACTTC.

This clone turned up a few times. This chain uses TRBV2 with TRBJ2-5; no firm D call. The V and J ends lost 8 bases and 0 bases respectively, with 10 bases between them. This CDR3 spans 13 amino acids. Germline values: CDR1 SNHLY, CDR2 FYNNEI. The CDR3 DNA follows: TGTGCCAGCTTGCGGTCTTACCAAGAGACCCAGTACTTC. As protein: CASLRSYQETQYF.

The chain is built from TRBV28 and TRBJ1-6, with D maybe TRBD1 (5 bases). The germline V gene has CDR1 MDHEN and CDR2 SYDVKM. The CDR3 extends over 16 amino acids. V was cut by 2 bases and J by 9 bases, with 17 bases left in between. The chain's CDR3 is CASSLRQGLGGSPLHF. The CDR3 DNA is TGTGCCAGCAGTTTAAGGCAGGGCCTGGGCGGTTCACCCCTCCACTTT.

Comments on this clone: This same CDR3 is encoded by further DNA sequences in the sample. V usage is TRBV6-5 and J usage is TRBJ1-2; the match to TRBD1 covers 9 bases. With 4 bases clipped from V and 2 bases from J, the junction kept 2 bases outside the gene matches. This CDR3 is built from 14 residues. CDR1 and CDR2 (germline): MNHEY, SVGAGI. The CDR3 DNA reads TGTGCCAGCAGTTGGGGACAGGGCAACTATGGCTACACCTTC. Translated, it gives CASSWGQGNYGYTF.

The J gene is TRBJ1-5, the V gene TRBV19; TRBD1 matches 7 bases. After removal of 7 bases from V and 5 bases from J, the junction contained 11 bases not matched to a gene. The germline V gene encodes CDR1 LNHDA and CDR2 SQIVND (reference sequence). The CDR3 has 15 residues. The CDR3 reads CASTPEGGSYQPQHF. The CDR3, as DNA: TGTGCCAGTACCCCAGAAGGGGGCTCATATCAGCCCCAGCATTTT. Together with reference TRBV19 and TRBJ1-5, the CDR3 gives the full variable domain: DGGITQSPKYLFRKEGQNVTLSCEQNLNHDAMYWYRQDPGQGLRLIYYSQIVNDFQKGDIAEGYSVSREKKESFPLTVTSAQKNPTAFYLCASTPEGGSYQPQHFGDGTRLSIL.

The chain recombines TRBV18 with TRBJ2-2; a weak D match, TRBD2 (6 bases). The length of the CDR3 is 15 residues. In germline, CDR1 is KGHSH, CDR2 LQKENI. Trimming cost V 4 bases and J 4 bases, with 13 bases left between them. As DNA, the CDR3 is TGTGCCAGCTCACTGACTGGGGGGTTCACCGGGGAGCTGTTTTTT. This translates into CASSLTGGFTGELFF.